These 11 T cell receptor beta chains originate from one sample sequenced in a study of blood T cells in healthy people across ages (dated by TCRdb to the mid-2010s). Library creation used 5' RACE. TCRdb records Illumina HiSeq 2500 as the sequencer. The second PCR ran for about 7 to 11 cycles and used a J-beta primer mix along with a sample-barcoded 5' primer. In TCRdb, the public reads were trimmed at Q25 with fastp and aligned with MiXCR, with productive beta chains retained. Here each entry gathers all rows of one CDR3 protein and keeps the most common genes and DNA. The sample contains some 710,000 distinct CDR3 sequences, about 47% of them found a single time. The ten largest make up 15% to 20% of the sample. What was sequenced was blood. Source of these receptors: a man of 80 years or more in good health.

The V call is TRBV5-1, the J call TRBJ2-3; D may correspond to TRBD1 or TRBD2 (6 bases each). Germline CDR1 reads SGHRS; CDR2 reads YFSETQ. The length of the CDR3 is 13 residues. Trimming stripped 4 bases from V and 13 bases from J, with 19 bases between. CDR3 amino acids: CASSGTPSEGEYF. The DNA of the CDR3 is TGCGCCAGCAGCGGGACCCCCTCGGAGGGGGAGTATTTT.

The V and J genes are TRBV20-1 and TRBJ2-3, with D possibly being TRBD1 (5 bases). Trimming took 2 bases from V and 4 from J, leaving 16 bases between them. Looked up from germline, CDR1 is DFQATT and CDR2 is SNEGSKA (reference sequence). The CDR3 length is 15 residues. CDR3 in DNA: TGCAGTGCTAGAAAGCTGGAAGGGGCGGCAGATACGCAGTATTTT. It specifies CSARKLEGAADTQYF.

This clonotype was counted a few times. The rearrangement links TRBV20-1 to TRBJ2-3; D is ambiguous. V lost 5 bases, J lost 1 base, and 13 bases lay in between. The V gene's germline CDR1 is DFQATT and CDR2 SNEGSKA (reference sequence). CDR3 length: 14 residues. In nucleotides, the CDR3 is TGCAGTGCTGGAACGAGGCTGGGCACAGATACGCAGTATTTT. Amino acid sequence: CSAGTRLGTDTQYF.

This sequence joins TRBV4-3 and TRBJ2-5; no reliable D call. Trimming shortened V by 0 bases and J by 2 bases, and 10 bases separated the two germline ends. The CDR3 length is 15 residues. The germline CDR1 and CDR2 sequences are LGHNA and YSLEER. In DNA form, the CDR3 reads TGCGCCAGCAGCCAAGATCGGGTTCGACAAGAGACCCAGTACTTC. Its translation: CASSQDRVRQETQYF.

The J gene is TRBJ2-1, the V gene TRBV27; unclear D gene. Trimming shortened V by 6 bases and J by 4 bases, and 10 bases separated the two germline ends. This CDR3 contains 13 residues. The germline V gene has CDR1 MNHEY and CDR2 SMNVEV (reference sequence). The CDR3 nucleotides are TGTGCCAGCAGCATCCGGAGTTACAATGAGCAGTTCTTC. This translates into CASSIRSYNEQFF.

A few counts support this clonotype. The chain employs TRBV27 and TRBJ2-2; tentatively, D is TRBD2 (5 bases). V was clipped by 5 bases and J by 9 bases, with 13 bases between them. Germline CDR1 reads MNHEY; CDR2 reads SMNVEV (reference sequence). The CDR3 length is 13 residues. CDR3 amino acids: CASSLFWERELFF. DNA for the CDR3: TGTGCCAGCAGTCTATTTTGGGAGAGGGAGCTGTTTTTT.

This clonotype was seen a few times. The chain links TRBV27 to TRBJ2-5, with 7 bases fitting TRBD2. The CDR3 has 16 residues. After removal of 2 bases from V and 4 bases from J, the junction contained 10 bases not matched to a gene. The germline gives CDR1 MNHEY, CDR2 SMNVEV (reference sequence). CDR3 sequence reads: CASSLKGGGQGETQYF. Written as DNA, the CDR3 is TGTGCCAGCAGTTTAAAGGGCGGGGGTCAGGGAGAGACCCAGTACTTC.

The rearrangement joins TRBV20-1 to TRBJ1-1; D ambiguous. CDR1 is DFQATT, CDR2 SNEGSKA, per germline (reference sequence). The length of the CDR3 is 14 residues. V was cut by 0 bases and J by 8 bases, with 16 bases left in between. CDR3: CSARDPSQAQEAFF. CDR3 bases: TGCAGTGCTAGAGATCCAAGCCAGGCGCAGGAAGCTTTCTTT.

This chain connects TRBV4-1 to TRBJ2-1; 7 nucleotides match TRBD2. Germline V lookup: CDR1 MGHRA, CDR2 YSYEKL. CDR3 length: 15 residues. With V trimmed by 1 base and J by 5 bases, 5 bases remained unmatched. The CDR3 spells CASSQVPSGNNEQFF. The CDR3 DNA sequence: TGCGCCAGCAGCCAAGTTCCTAGCGGAAACAATGAGCAGTTCTTC.

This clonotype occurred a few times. Here the CDR3 DNA reads TGTGCCAGCAGCTTAGTTAACCTAGGGGAGCAGTTCTTC. It encodes CASSLVNLGEQFF. The chain recombines TRBV7-8 with TRBJ2-1; no reliable D call. Germline CDR1 is SGHVS and CDR2 is FQNEAQ. The germline V and J ends were trimmed by 1 base and 10 bases, with 11 bases remaining between them. There are 13 residues in the CDR3. Full variable domain (remainder filled in from reference TRBV7-8 and TRBJ2-1): GAGVSQSPRYKVAKRGQDVALRCDPISGHVSLFWYQQALGQGPEFLTYFQNEAQLDKSGLPSDRFFAERPEGSVSTLKIQRTQQEDSAVYLCASSLVNLGEQFFGPGTRLTVL.

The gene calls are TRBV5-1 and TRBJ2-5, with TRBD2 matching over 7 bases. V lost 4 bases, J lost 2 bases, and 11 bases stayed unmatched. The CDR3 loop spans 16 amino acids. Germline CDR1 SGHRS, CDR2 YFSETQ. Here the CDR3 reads CASSPRGRDGQETQYF. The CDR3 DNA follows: TGCGCCAGCAGCCCGCGAGGGAGGGATGGGCAAGAGACCCAGTACTTC.